Given below is one T cell receptor (beta chain) in context. This specimen comes from a study of T cells expressing NK-cell markers. With the 5' RACE reads reprocessed, TCRdb shows one record per CDR3 protein and no DNA. With around 140,000 distinct CDR3 sequences in the sample, the ten largest clones hold 12%. The source is a man aged 18 to 30 in good health. The source material was blood T cells: a sorted CD56 or NKG2C T cell subset, CD4+ or CD8+ T cells, or bulk PBMC T cells (not recorded which).

This chain's CDR3 is CASSIDGTAAPYEQYF. This chain connects TRBV19 to TRBJ2-7; the D gene TCRdb calls, TRBD1, cannot be checked with no DNA. The germline V gene has CDR1 LNHDA and CDR2 SQIVND (reference sequence). CDR3 size: 16 residues.